This TCR beta chain was documented in a study of blood T cell repertoires in COVID-19. At the level of the study: COVID-19 samples from acute and convalescent phases originated in the United States, Italy and Spain.

The CDR3 has 15 amino acids. V lost 0 bases, J lost 1 base, and 3 bases stayed unmatched. In germline, CDR1 is SGDLS, CDR2 YYNGEE. During active infection, Seattle patients enrolled and were then monitored through disease. A note on this clone: The sample has other DNA sequences that encode this CDR3 too.

Source study methods: Reference gene primer amplification gave estimated nucleated cell counts. Measured with immunoSEQ multiplex PCR; TCRdb has only the in-frame clones, and not every one. V, J and clone size derive from that table, while D and trimming were established from the DNA sequence. The sample yields about 210,000 clones, about 80% seen once. This TCR came from a woman in her sixties with COVID-19, enrolled during active disease. The chain couples TRBV9 to TRBJ1-1, with 7 bases that match TRBD1. The material sequenced was peripheral blood. The CDR3 bases are TGTGCCAGCAGCGTAGGTCACAGGGGGAACACTGAAGCTTTCTTT. Translating gives CASSVGHRGNTEAFF.